These 26 T cell receptor beta chains were all obtained from the same sample, sequenced in a study of T cell changes during pregnancy in multiple sclerosis. Some clones are missing from TCRdb's copy, which holds only in-frame ones; the method was immunoSEQ multiplex PCR. The sample records over 30,000 clones, around 93% being singletons. The sample consisted of CD4+ T cells from peripheral blood mononuclear cells, taken in the third trimester of pregnancy. These receptors were taken from a female donor in good health, enrolled as a control in a pregnancy study.

The chain employs TRBV9 and TRBJ1-2, with D perhaps TRBD1 (5 bases). Trimming shortened V by 6 bases and J by 0 bases, and 21 bases separated the two germline ends. Germline CDR1 reads SGDLS; CDR2 reads YYNGEE. The CDR3 contains 17 residues. Here the CDR3 DNA reads TGTGCCAGCACCTATACAGGAACATTCGATTCTAACTATGGCTACACCTTC. It translates to CASTYTGTFDSNYGYTF.

The rearrangement joins TRBV7-2 to TRBJ1-4, with 11 bases that match TRBD1. Per germline, CDR1 SGHTA and CDR2 FQGNSA. CDR3 length: 15 amino acids. V lost 5 bases and J lost 6; bases outside the gene matches: 5. The CDR3 here is CASSRSGQGDEKLFF. The CDR3 DNA is TGTGCCAGCAGCCGATCGGGACAGGGGGATGAAAAACTGTTTTTT.

The chain carries TRBV10-3 and TRBJ2-7; 7 bases match TRBD1. The CDR3 runs 13 residues. V dropped 11 bases and J dropped 5; count of bases not matched to a gene: 12. Germline assignment: CDR1 ENHRY and CDR2 SYGVKD. The CDR3 coding sequence is TGTGCCTCCCGGGACAGATCTACCAACGAGCAGTACTTC. Translating gives CASRDRSTNEQYF.

V is TRBV5-6 and J is TRBJ2-7; perhaps TRBD1 as D (6 bases). Germline V gene data show CDR1 as SGHDT and CDR2 as YYEEEE. Trimming left V 3 bases short and J 0 bases short, with 19 bases between. This CDR3 has 17 amino acids. CDR3 amino acids: CASSWSSDSLTSYEQYF. The CDR3 nucleotides are TGTGCCAGCAGCTGGAGTTCGGACAGCCTTACCTCCTACGAGCAGTACTTC. The full variable domain, in which reference TRBV5-6 and TRBJ2-7 provide the parts outside the CDR3, is DAGVTQSPTHLIKTRGQQVTLRCSPKSGHDTVSWYQQALGQGPQFIFQYYEEEERQRGNFPDRFSGHQFPNYSSELNVNALLLGDSALYLCASSWSSDSLTSYEQYFGPGTRLTVT.

The chain recombines TRBV28 with TRBJ1-3; D gene unclear. Germline CDR1 is MDHEN and CDR2 is SYDVKM. The V gene lost 6 bases and the J gene lost 4 bases, with 13 bases spanning the gap. The CDR3 runs 14 residues. CDR3 amino acids: CASSPPVIGNTIYF. The CDR3, as DNA: TGTGCCAGCAGCCCCCCGGTTATCGGAAACACCATATATTTT.

The genes are TRBV9 and TRBJ1-2; unclear D gene. From germline, CDR1 is SGDLS and CDR2 YYNGEE. Trimming left V 0 bases short and J 6 bases short, with 15 bases between. This CDR3 comprises 15 residues. CDR3 DNA: TGTGCCAGCAGCGTAGTGGGTCCCAACTATGATGGCTACACCTTC. It is translated as CASSVVGPNYDGYTF.

The rearrangement uses TRBV6-1 and TRBJ1-6, with TRBD1 as a possible D gene (6 bases). The germline CDR1 and CDR2 sequences are MNHNS and SASEGT. CDR3 length equals 15 residues. Trimming took 6 bases from V and 0 from J, leaving 9 bases between them. CDR3 amino acids: CASRPRGSYNSPLHF. In DNA form, the CDR3 reads TGTGCCAGCAGACCCAGGGGCTCCTATAATTCACCCCTCCACTTT.

The chain links TRBV4-1 to TRBJ1-3, with D unresolved. This CDR3 is built from 15 residues. Germline-derived CDR1 and CDR2 are MGHRA and YSYEKL. V lost 1 base, J lost 2 bases, and 9 bases lay in between. The CDR3: CASSQVAVAGNTIYF. CDR3 coding DNA: TGCGCCAGCAGCCAAGTCGCAGTCGCTGGAAACACCATATATTTT.

The CDR3: CASSVGTLKENEQYF. CDR3 DNA sequence: TGTGCCAGCAGCGTAGGGACTCTTAAGGAGAACGAGCAGTACTTC. V gene TRBV9 combines with J gene TRBJ2-7; the D gene is possibly TRBD2 (5 bases). V gave up 0 bases and J gave up 5 bases, with 15 bases separating them. The germline gives CDR1 SGDLS, CDR2 YYNGEE. CDR3 length: 15 residues.

For this clone: The CDR3 end shows no conserved phenylalanine or tryptophan, and so a read error is likely. No DNA is shown, since the ends of the CDR3 on it are uncertain; the CDR3 is the one TCRdb lists. V is TRBV20-1 and J is TRBJ1-6; the DNA was not used to check the table's D call, TRBD1. 9 amino acids form the CDR3, both terminal residues included. Germline CDR1 DFQATT, CDR2 SNEGSKA (reference sequence). The CDR3 protein is CSASGHPEI.

This clone was observed once. The gene calls are TRBV5-5 and TRBJ2-1; TRBD1 matches at 8 bases. This CDR3 comprises 16 residues. Trimming cost V 3 bases and J 6 bases; bases outside gene matches: 11. Germline V gene data show CDR1 as SGHKS and CDR2 as YYEKEE (reference sequence). CDR3 nucleotide sequence: TGTGCCAGCAGCTGGGGACAGGCCGCTTCGTTCAATGAGCAGTTCTTC. Translation: CASSWGQAASFNEQFF.

The chain joins TRBV9 to TRBJ2-2, with D perhaps TRBD2 (5 bases). V shed 4 bases and J shed 8 bases, with 15 bases lying between them. The germline CDR1 and CDR2 sequences are SGDLS and YYNGEE. The CDR3 consists of 14 residues. The CDR3 protein is CASSSHREGGELFF. In DNA, the CDR3 is TGTGCCAGCAGCAGCCACAGAGAGGGAGGGGAGCTGTTTTTT.

This chain connects TRBV7-9 to TRBJ1-2; possibly TRBD1 for D (5 bases). Deletions cut 5 bases from V and 5 bases from J, with 15 bases between. The CDR3 loop spans 14 amino acids. Germline V gene lookup returns CDR1 SEHNR and CDR2 FQNEAQ (reference sequence). The CDR3, as DNA: TGTGCCAGCAGCCCCATTTGGGGGGGTTATGGCTACACCTTC. As protein: CASSPIWGGYGYTF.

The chain combines TRBV28 with TRBJ2-7, with 9 bases matching TRBD1. J lost 4 bases, V lost 9 bases, and 10 bases had no gene match. CDR1 is MDHEN and CDR2 is SYDVKM in the germline V gene. This CDR3 comprises 14 residues. Here the CDR3 reads CASYTGTGRYEQYF. In nucleotides, the CDR3 is TGTGCCAGTTATACCGGGACAGGGAGATACGAGCAGTACTTC.

The chain is built from TRBV5-1 and TRBJ1-2, with 8 bases aligning to TRBD1. Losses at the gene ends were 4 bases for V and 5 bases for J; bases not matched to a gene: 4. The CDR3 runs 13 residues. Germline CDR1 reads SGHRS; CDR2 reads YFSETQ. CDR3 DNA: TGCGCCAGCAGCCTGGACAGGGAGTATGGCTACACCTTC. It yields the protein CASSLDREYGYTF.

The chain is built from TRBV7-9 and TRBJ1-6, with 12 nucleotides matching TRBD1. Unmatched junction bases numbered 6, after V lost 5 bases and J lost 7 bases. This CDR3 is 16 amino acids long. Germline V lookup: CDR1 SEHNR, CDR2 FQNEAQ (reference sequence). DNA for the CDR3: TGTGCCAGCAGCCTCCGGGACAGGGGGCGAAATTCACCCCTCCACTTT. This encodes CASSLRDRGRNSPLHF.

The V and J genes are TRBV23-1 and TRBJ2-1; TRBD1 matches at 8 bases. TRBV23-1 is recorded as an ORF, its role being uncertain. This CDR3 is 15 amino acids long. Losses at the gene ends were 6 bases for V and 7 bases for J; bases not matched to a gene: 11. CDR3 sequence reads: CASRLYVRQGNEQFF. CDR3 DNA: TGCGCCAGCAGACTCTATGTGAGACAGGGGAATGAGCAGTTCTTC.

The J gene is TRBJ1-6, the V gene TRBV7-2; D is undetermined. V was pared by 1 base and J by 9 bases, with 10 bases between. Germline V lookup: CDR1 SGHTA, CDR2 FQGNSA. CDR3 length: 14 amino acids. The CDR3, as DNA: TGTGCCAGCAGCTTAGACCAGCCAGGTTCACCCCTCCACTTT. It codes for CASSLDQPGSPLHF.

This clone is a singleton in its sample. The chain is built from TRBV13 and TRBJ1-1; 7 bases are shared with TRBD1. With V trimmed by 6 bases and J by 6 bases, 10 bases remained unmatched. CDR3 size: 14 residues. In germline, CDR1 is PRHDT, CDR2 FYEKMQ (reference sequence). DNA for the CDR3: TGTGCCAGCAGGTCAGGACCAGGGGGGTCTGAAGCTTTCTTT. As protein: CASRSGPGGSEAFF.

This clone appeared once. The genes are TRBV5-1 and TRBJ2-1; possibly TRBD2 for D (6 bases). CDR3 length: 15 amino acids. CDR1 and CDR2 from the germline V gene are SGHRS and YFSETQ. V shed 0 bases and J shed 10 bases, with 17 bases lying between them. The CDR3 reads CASSLGGVLASEQFF. The CDR3, as DNA: TGCGCCAGCAGCTTGGGGGGGGTACTAGCATCCGAGCAGTTCTTC.

This chain joins TRBV18 and TRBJ2-7, with D possibly matching TRBD2 (6 bases). The CDR3 has 15 amino acids. Germline CDR1 and CDR2: KGHSH and LQKENI. V was shortened by 3 bases and J by 0 bases, with 12 bases between the two germline ends. Here the CDR3 reads CASSPPGVSSYEQYF. Here the CDR3 DNA reads TGTGCCAGCTCACCCCCGGGAGTGAGCTCCTACGAGCAGTACTTC.

The CDR3 loop is CASSLAGGGQETQYF. CDR3 bases: TGTGCCAGCAGCTTAGCGGGAGGGGGTCAAGAGACCCAGTACTTC. The chain employs TRBV5-6 and TRBJ2-5; the match to TRBD2 covers 10 bases. The CDR3 loop spans 15 amino acids. CDR1 and CDR2 (germline): SGHDT, YYEEEE. After removal of 2 bases from V and 2 bases from J, the junction contained 3 bases not matched to a gene.

The gene calls are TRBV6-5 and TRBJ1-1; 8 positions match TRBD1. The junction had 8 bases not matched to a gene; V was cut back by 0 bases and J by 5 bases. From germline, CDR1 is MNHEY and CDR2 SVGAGI. This CDR3 spans 16 amino acids. The CDR3 reads CASSYSFVRGQTEAFF. The CDR3 DNA follows: TGTGCCAGCAGTTACTCTTTTGTCAGGGGGCAGACTGAAGCTTTCTTT.

This chain uses TRBV27 with TRBJ2-1; D might be TRBD2 (5 bases). V was clipped by 4 bases and J by 4 bases, with 14 bases between them. Germline CDR1 and CDR2: MNHEY and SMNVEV (reference sequence). This CDR3 is built from 15 residues. The CDR3: CASSSQRRLYNEQFF. For the CDR3, the DNA is TGTGCCAGCAGTTCCCAGCGGCGTCTTTACAATGAGCAGTTCTTC.

As regards this clone: The same CDR3 also results from other DNA sequences found in this sample. The V call is TRBV29-1, the J call TRBJ2-5; a possible D gene is TRBD2 (6 bases). Germline loops: CDR1 SQVTM, CDR2 ANQGSEA. This CDR3 comprises 13 residues. Deletions cut 4 bases from V and 5 bases from J, with 14 bases between. DNA of the CDR3: TGCAGCGTTGTAGGAGGGGTTGGCGAGACCCAGTACTTC. Translation: CSVVGGVGETQYF.

V gene TRBV28 combines with J gene TRBJ2-6; 8 bases align to TRBD1. Germline CDR1 is MDHEN and CDR2 is SYDVKM. The CDR3 loop spans 15 amino acids. Losses at the gene ends were 3 bases for V and 2 bases for J; bases not matched to a gene: 0. In DNA, the CDR3 is TGTGCCAGCAGTTTGACAGGGGCTGGGGCCAACGTCCTGACTTTC. Encoded protein: CASSLTGAGANVLTF.